The text below deals with one T cell receptor (beta chain). The entry originates in a study of blood T cell repertoires in COVID-19. Study overall: Specimens from acute and convalescent COVID-19 originated in the United States, Italy and Spain.

Study processing details: Nucleated cell number was recorded as an estimate derived from reference gene primer amplification. The repertoire was sequenced with immunoSEQ multiplex PCR; TCRdb's copy has only in-frame clones and lacks some. D and trimming come from the DNA, and the V and J calls and clone size come from that table. The profile shows about 160,000 clones, around 87% of them singletons. The junction had 6 bases not matched to a gene; V was cut back by 3 bases and J by 3 bases. Germline V lookup: CDR1 SGHRS, CDR2 YFSETQ. The CDR3 has 14 residues. The material sequenced was peripheral blood. This clonotype was obtained from a woman between 55 and 75 years old with active or convalescent COVID-19. The chain joins TRBV5-1 to TRBJ2-7, with 7 positions matching TRBD1. CDR3 DNA sequence: TGCGCCAGCAGCTCGGGACAGAGGGTCTACGAGCAGTACTTC. Translation: CASSSGQRVYEQYF.